These 17 T cell receptor beta chains share one sample of origin, sequenced in a study of identical twins. From the 5' RACE reads, TCRdb called clonotypes with MiXCR, one entry per CDR3 protein. The data contain about 530,000 distinct CDR3 sequences, 20% to 25% of them singletons. These data were also reused for a study on yellow fever vaccine responses in identical twins.

Sequenced: CD4+ T cells sorted from blood. These receptors originate from a woman between 18 and 30 years old in good health.

V and J are TRBV27 and TRBJ2-2; D possibly corresponds to TRBD2 (5 bases). Germline CDR1 MNHEY, CDR2 SMNVEV (reference sequence). The germline V and J ends were trimmed by 8 bases and 2 bases, with 12 bases remaining between them. The CDR3 runs 14 residues. The CDR3 DNA reads as TGTGCCAGCGGAGACTACTTTAACACCGGGGAGCTGTTTTTT. Translating it yields CASGDYFNTGELFF.

The genes are TRBV10-1 and TRBJ2-7, with 9 bases that match TRBD1. CDR1 is WNHNN, CDR2 SYGVQD, per germline (reference sequence). The junction had 0 bases not matched to a gene; V was cut back by 4 bases and J by 2 bases. CDR3 length: 13 amino acids. The CDR3 DNA follows: TGCGCCAGCAGTGGGACAGGGGCCTACGAGCAGTACTTC. As protein: CASSGTGAYEQYF.

This clonotype was seen a handful of times. The V and J genes are TRBV5-1 and TRBJ2-5; 8 bases match TRBD2. The ends lost 4 bases at V and 5 bases at J; junction bases unmatched: 13. Germline CDR1 and CDR2: SGHRS and YFSETQ. The CDR3 is 16 amino acids. The CDR3 DNA is TGCGCCAGCAGCATCCGCTCCGGGACGGGGGGGGAGACCCAGTACTTC. Its translation is CASSIRSGTGGETQYF.

This clonotype was observed a few times. The chain carries TRBV24-1 and TRBJ2-7; D possibly corresponds to TRBD1 (5 bases). Germline CDR1 KGHDR, CDR2 SFDVKD. V dropped 4 bases and J dropped 2 bases, with 11 bases sitting between them. CDR3 length equals 14 residues. CDR3 loop: CATSDPSRAYEQYV. In nucleotides, the CDR3 is TGTGCCACCAGTGACCCCAGCAGGGCCTACGAGCAGTACGTC.

The chain is built from TRBV29-1 and TRBJ2-5; no firm D call. V lost 4 bases, J lost 0 bases, and 6 bases lay in between. The length of the CDR3 is 12 residues. Looked up from germline, CDR1 is SQVTM and CDR2 is ANQGSEA. DNA for the CDR3: TGCAGCGTTGGAGAATACCAAGAGACCCAGTACTTC. Translation: CSVGEYQETQYF.

The CDR3 DNA reads as TGCAGCGTTATGGACAGGGGGAATATAGCGGGGGAAATTCAAGAGACCCAGTACTTC. Amino acids: CSVMDRGNIAGEIQETQYF. The chain recombines TRBV29-1 with TRBJ2-5; maybe TRBD1 (10 bases). Trimming removed 5 bases from V and 2 bases from J, with 30 bases in between. Germline V lookup: CDR1 SQVTM, CDR2 ANQGSEA. The CDR3 has 19 amino acids.

The V gene is TRBV20-1, the J gene TRBJ1-5; D remains ambiguous. Looked up from germline, CDR1 is DFQATT and CDR2 is SNEGSKA (reference sequence). The CDR3 is 11 residues long. V shed 5 bases and J shed 6 bases, with 8 bases lying between them. CDR3 in DNA: TGCAGTGCTGGCGTTGGTCAGCCCCAGCATTTT. Protein: CSAGVGQPQHF.

J is TRBJ2-7 and V is TRBV7-9, with D perhaps TRBD1 (6 bases). The CDR3 is 13 residues long. CDR1 SEHNR and CDR2 FQNEAQ come from the germline V gene (reference sequence). Trimming removed 5 bases from V and 0 bases from J, with 8 bases in between. CDR3 amino acids: CASSRTVSYEQYF. The CDR3 nucleotides read TGTGCCAGCAGCCGGACAGTCTCCTACGAGCAGTACTTC.

The table lists this clonotype with a few counts. The chain is built from TRBV20-1 and TRBJ2-3; D possibly corresponds to TRBD1 (6 bases). This CDR3 has 13 residues. Germline CDR1 reads DFQATT; CDR2 reads SNEGSKA (reference sequence). The V end was cut by 6 bases, the J end by 3 bases, with 13 bases between. This chain's CDR3 is CSATTGRTDTQYF. In DNA form, the CDR3 reads TGCAGTGCAACGACAGGTAGAACAGATACGCAGTATTTT.

The chain uses TRBV29-1 and TRBJ2-2; TRBD2 is a possible D gene (6 bases). CDR1 is SQVTM and CDR2 is ANQGSEA in the germline V gene. The CDR3 covers 15 residues. Trimming took off 8 bases at V and 7 bases at J, with 23 bases between the two ends. CDR3 nucleotides: TGCAGCATGAGGGGAAGCGGGCGAGGGAGCGGGGAGCTGTTTTTT. It is translated as CSMRGSGRGSGELFF.

The V gene is TRBV14, the J gene TRBJ2-5; D may be TRBD1 or TRBD2 (5 bases each). V was trimmed by 0 bases and J by 5 bases, leaving 16 bases between them. The CDR3 covers 16 residues. CDR1 is SGHDN, CDR2 FVKESK, per germline. CDR3 DNA sequence: TGTGCCAGCAGCCAAGATAGAGGGGCCTTAAGGGAGACCCAGTACTTC. As protein: CASSQDRGALRETQYF.

This clonotype has just a few counts. The V gene is TRBV12-3 or TRBV12-4, the J gene TRBJ2-3; TRBD2 agrees at 8 bases. Trimming took 5 bases from V and 0 from J; bases not matched to a gene: 10. The CDR3 sequence is 17 residues long. The DNA for the CDR3 is TGTGCCAGCAGTGTGTATCTAGCGGGCGCTAGCACAGATACGCAGTATTTT. As protein: CASSVYLAGASTDTQYF.

This clonotype has more than one count but fewer than ten. V and J are TRBV5-1 and TRBJ2-1; TRBD2 is a possible D gene (5 bases). From germline, CDR1 is SGHRS and CDR2 YFSETQ. The CDR3 spans 16 residues. V was trimmed by 0 bases and J by 0 bases, leaving 10 bases between them. For the CDR3, the DNA is TGCGCCAGCAGCTTGGGTGCGGGCCACTCCTACAATGAGCAGTTCTTC. It is translated as CASSLGAGHSYNEQFF.

The V and J genes are TRBV20-1 and TRBJ2-7; tentative D call: TRBD2 (5 bases). CDR1 is DFQATT and CDR2 is SNEGSKA in the germline V gene (reference sequence). V lost 1 base, J lost 7 bases, and 14 bases lay in between. This CDR3 has 13 amino acids. CDR3 residues: CSARVGGVGEQYF. Here the CDR3 DNA reads TGCAGTGCTAGAGTAGGAGGAGTAGGTGAGCAGTACTTC.

This clonotype occurred a few times. The chain carries TRBV3-1 and TRBJ1-1; weak D call: TRBD1 (5 bases). Germline V gene sequence: CDR1 LGHDT, CDR2 YNNKEL (reference sequence). V was pared by 0 bases and J by 8 bases, with 13 bases between. This CDR3 has 14 amino acids. The CDR3 DNA reads TGTGCCAGCAGCCAAGAAGGAGGGGCCGGAGAAGCTTTCTTT. It translates to CASSQEGGAGEAFF.

The J gene is TRBJ2-2, the V gene TRBV4-1; 9 bases align to TRBD1. This CDR3 comprises 16 residues. The V gene end was trimmed by 2 bases and the J gene end by 5 bases; junction bases not matched to a gene: 6. CDR1 and CDR2 (germline): MGHRA, YSYEKL. The CDR3 loop reads CASSQYRGRGTGELFF. CDR3 DNA sequence: TGCGCCAGCAGCCAATACAGGGGGCGCGGGACCGGGGAGCTGTTTTTT.

A few counts support this clonotype. The genes are TRBV5-1 and TRBJ2-7; D is perhaps TRBD2 (5 bases). With 0 bases removed from V and 6 bases from J, the gap between germline ends came to 13 bases. The CDR3 consists of 14 residues. CDR1 is SGHRS and CDR2 is YFSETQ in the germline V gene. CDR3 sequence (DNA): TGCGCCAGCAGCTTGGATGTGCTAGCTGCCGAGCAGTACTTC. It is translated as CASSLDVLAAEQYF.